This paragraph reports one TCR beta chain. Trimming cost V 3 bases and J 1 base, with 9 bases left between them. The CDR3 runs to 14 residues. Germline CDR1 is MNHNS and CDR2 is SASEGT. Original processing notes: Amplified reference gene primers provided the basis for estimating nucleated cell counts. Assay used: immunoSEQ multiplex PCR; TCRdb lists only in-frame clones, some missing. V and J calls and clone size follow that table, whereas D and trimming were derived from the DNA. The sample shows 200,000 to 250,000 clones, around four fifths of them seen only once. The data were obtained in a study of blood T cell repertoires in COVID-19. At the level of the study: The United States, Italy and Spain were the sources of the acute and convalescent COVID-19 samples. T cells, B-cell-depleted T cells, or PBMCs provided the cDNA or gDNA that served as material.

This sequence was found in a man between 50 and 59 years old with active or convalescent COVID-19. The sequenced material came from peripheral blood. The chain couples TRBV6-1 to TRBJ1-1; D is undetermined. The CDR3 protein is CASSERYENTEAFF. The CDR3 nucleotides read TGTGCCAGCAGTGAGCGTTACGAGAACACTGAAGCTTTCTTT.